The following is a T cell receptor (beta chain) sequence with its context. No antigen is known for it. Germline V gene data show CDR1 as SGHNT and CDR2 as YENEEA. V shed 2 bases and J 6 bases; nucleotides not matched to a gene: 8. The CDR3 spans 16 residues. The entry originates in a study of cytomegalovirus exposure and HLA in healthy donors. PCR used 60 Vbeta primers and 13 Jbeta primers. Sequencing used immunoSEQ multiplex PCR; TCRdb keeps in-frame clones, though not all of them. This table has 150,000 to 200,000 clones, about four fifths appearing once. Findings and limits, study-wide: In presence/absence analyses, roughly uniform sequencing depth across donors was assumed.

This sequence joins TRBV11-3 and TRBJ2-7, with 12 bases that match TRBD2. Input material: PBMCs. This sequence originates from a young man in good health and CMV-seronegative. The CDR3, as DNA: TGTGCCAGCAGCTTAAATGACCTAGCGGGGGGGCCCGAGCAGTACTTC. As protein: CASSLNDLAGGPEQYF.